The sequence of this TCR beta chain was determined in a study of cytomegalovirus exposure and HLA in healthy donors. General study results and limits: Most CMV-associated TCR beta chains appeared HLA-restricted in a later analysis. Presence/absence analyses treated sequencing depth as roughly uniform across donors.

Germline CDR1 and CDR2: LNHNV and YYDKDF (reference sequence). V dropped 8 bases and J dropped 4; count of bases not matched to a gene: 6. The CDR3 is made up of 14 amino acids. This PCR relied on a set of 60 Vbeta primers and 13 Jbeta primers. Original analysis: Roughly 73 million unique TCR beta chains, about 10 million of them shared, were counted by a later analysis. Assay used: immunoSEQ multiplex PCR; TCRdb lists only in-frame clones, some missing. Clone size and V and J calls were adopted from that table, with D and trimming inferred from the DNA. Found here are roughly 100,000 clones, 65% to 85% of them singletons; the top ten hold 3.5% to 4%. As regards this clone: The antigen is undetermined.

This clonotype was obtained from a man aged 50 or older in good health and CMV-seronegative. The sample comprised PBMCs. This chain uses TRBV15 with TRBJ2-3; 10 bases match TRBD2. The CDR3 DNA follows: TGTGCCACCGGGTTAGCGGGAGGCGCAGATACGCAGTATTTT. Translating it yields CATGLAGGADTQYF.